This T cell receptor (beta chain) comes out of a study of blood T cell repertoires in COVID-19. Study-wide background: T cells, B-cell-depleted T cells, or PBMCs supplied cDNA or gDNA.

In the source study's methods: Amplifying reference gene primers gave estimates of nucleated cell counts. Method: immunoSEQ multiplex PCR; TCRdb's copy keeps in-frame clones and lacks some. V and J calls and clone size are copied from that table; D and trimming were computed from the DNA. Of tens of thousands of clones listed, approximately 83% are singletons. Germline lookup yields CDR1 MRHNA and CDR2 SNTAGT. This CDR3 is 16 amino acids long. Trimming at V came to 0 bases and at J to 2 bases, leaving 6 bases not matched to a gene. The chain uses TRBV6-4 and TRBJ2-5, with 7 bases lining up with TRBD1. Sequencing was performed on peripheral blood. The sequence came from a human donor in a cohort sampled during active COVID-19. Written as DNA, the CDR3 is TGTGCCAGCAGTGACTCCCGGACAGGATCACAAGAGACCCAGTACTTC. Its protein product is CASSDSRTGSQETQYF.